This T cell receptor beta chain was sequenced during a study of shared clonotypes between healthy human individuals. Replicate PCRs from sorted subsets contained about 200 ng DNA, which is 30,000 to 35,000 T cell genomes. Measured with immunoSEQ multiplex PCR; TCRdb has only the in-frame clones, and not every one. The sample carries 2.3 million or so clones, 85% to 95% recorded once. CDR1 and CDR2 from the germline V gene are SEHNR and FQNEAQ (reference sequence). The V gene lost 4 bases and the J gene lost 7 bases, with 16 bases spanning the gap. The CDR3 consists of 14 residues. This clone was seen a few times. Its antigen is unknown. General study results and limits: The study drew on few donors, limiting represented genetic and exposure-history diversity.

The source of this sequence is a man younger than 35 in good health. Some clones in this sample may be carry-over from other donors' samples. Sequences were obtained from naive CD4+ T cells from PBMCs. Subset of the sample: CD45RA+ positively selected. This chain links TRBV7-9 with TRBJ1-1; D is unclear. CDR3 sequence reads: CASSWERSRNEAFF. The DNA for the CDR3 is TGTGCCAGCAGCTGGGAGAGGTCCCGTAATGAAGCTTTCTTT.